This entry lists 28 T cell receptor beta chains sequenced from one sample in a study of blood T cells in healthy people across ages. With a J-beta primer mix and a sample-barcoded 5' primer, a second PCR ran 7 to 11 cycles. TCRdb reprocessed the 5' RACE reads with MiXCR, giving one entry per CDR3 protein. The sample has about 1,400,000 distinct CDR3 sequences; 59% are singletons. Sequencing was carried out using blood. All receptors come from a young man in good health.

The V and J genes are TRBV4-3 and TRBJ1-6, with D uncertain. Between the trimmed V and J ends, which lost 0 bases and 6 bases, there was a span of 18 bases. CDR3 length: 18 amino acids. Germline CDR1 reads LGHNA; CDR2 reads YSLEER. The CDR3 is CASSQDVSRELGNSPLHF. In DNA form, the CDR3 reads TGCGCCAGCAGCCAAGATGTCTCTCGGGAATTGGGTAATTCACCCCTCCACTTT.

CDR3 loop: CASSFGTENYEQYF. Here the CDR3 DNA reads TGTGCCAGCAGTTTCGGGACAGAAAACTACGAGCAGTACTTC. V is TRBV12-3 or TRBV12-4 and J is TRBJ2-7, with 7 bases fitting TRBD1. The CDR3 contains 14 residues. Unmatched junction bases numbered 5, after V lost 3 bases and J lost 3 bases.

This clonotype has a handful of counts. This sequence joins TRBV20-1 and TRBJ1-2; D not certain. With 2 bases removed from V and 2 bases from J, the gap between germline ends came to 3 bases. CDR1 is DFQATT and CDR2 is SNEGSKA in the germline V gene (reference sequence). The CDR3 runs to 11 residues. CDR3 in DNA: TGCAGTGCTAGACAGAACTATGGCTACACCTTC. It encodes CSARQNYGYTF.

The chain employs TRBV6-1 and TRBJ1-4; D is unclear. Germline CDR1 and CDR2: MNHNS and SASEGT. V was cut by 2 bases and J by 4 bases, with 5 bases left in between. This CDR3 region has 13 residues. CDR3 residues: CASSETLNEKLFF. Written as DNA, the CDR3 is TGTGCCAGCAGTGAAACTCTTAATGAAAAACTGTTTTTT.

The CDR3 DNA reads as TGTGCCATCAGTGAGTCTAAGGGACAGGGGGCCTACAATGAGCAGTTCTTC. Encoded protein: CAISESKGQGAYNEQFF. The chain links TRBV10-3 to TRBJ2-1; TRBD1 matches 11 bases. The ends lost 0 bases at V and 2 bases at J; junction bases unmatched: 3. The CDR3 is 17 residues long. Per the germline V gene, CDR1 is ENHRY and CDR2 is SYGVKD.

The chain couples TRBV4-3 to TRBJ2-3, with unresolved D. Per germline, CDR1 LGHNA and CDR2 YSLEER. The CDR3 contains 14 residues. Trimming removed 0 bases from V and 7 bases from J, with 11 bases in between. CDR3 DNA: TGCGCCAGCAGCCAAGAAGGTGTTCTGAATACGCAGTATTTT. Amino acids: CASSQEGVLNTQYF.

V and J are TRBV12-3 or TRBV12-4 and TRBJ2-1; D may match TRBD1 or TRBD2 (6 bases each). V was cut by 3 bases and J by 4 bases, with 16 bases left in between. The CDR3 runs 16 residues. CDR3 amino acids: CASSFLPEGEYNEQFF. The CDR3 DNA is TGTGCCAGCAGTTTCCTCCCGGAGGGGGAATACAATGAGCAGTTCTTC.

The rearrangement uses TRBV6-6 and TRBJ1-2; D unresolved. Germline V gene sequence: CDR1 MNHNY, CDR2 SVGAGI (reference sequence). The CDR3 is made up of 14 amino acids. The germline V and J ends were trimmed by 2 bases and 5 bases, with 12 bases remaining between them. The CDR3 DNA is TGTGCCAGCAGTTACGTTCGGAATACATATGGCTACACCTTC. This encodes CASSYVRNTYGYTF.

Here the CDR3 DNA reads TGTGCCAGCAGCCAGGAAATGTACCAAGAGACCCAGTACTTC. This codes for CASSQEMYQETQYF. The chain employs TRBV3-1 and TRBJ2-5; D unresolved. V gave up 3 bases and J gave up 0 bases, with 8 bases separating them. CDR3 length: 14 residues. Germline CDR1 reads LGHDT; CDR2 reads YNNKEL (reference sequence).

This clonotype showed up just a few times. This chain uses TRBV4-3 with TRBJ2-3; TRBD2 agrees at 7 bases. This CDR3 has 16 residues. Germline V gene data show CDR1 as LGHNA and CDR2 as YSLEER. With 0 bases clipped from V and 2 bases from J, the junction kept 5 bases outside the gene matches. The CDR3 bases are TGCGCCAGCAGCCAAGATTTGGGGACTAACACAGATACGCAGTATTTT. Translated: CASSQDLGTNTDTQYF.

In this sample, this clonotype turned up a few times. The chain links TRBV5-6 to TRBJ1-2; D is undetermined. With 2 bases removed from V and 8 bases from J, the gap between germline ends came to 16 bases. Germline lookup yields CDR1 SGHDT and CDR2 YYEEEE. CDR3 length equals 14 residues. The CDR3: CASSFESGARGYTF. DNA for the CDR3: TGTGCCAGCAGCTTCGAATCGGGCGCCCGAGGCTACACCTTC.

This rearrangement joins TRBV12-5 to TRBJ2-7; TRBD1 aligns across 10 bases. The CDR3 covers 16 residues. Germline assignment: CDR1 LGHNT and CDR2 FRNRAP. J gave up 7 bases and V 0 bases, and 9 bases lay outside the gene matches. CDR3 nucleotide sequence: TGTGCTAGTGGTTTGGTACCGGGACAGGGGTACAATGAGCAGTACTTC. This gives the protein CASGLVPGQGYNEQYF.

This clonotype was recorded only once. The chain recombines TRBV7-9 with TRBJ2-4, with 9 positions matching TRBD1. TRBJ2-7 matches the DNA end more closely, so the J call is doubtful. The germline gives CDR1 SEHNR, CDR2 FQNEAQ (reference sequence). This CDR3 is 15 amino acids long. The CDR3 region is CASSPRDRVVDEQYF. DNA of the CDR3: TGTGCCAGCAGCCCCCGGGACAGGGTCGTCGACGAGCAGTACTTC.

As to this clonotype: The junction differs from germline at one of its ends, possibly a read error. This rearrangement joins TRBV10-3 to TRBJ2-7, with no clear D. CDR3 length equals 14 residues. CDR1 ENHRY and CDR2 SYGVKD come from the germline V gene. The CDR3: CAMSGLFGRNEQYF. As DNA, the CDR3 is TGTGCCATGAGTGGTCTCTTCGGACGGAACGAGCAGTACTTC.

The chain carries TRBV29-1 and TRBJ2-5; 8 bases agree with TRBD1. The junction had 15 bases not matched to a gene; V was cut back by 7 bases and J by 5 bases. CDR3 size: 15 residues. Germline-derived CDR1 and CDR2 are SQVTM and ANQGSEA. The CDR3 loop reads CSADHGAGGIETQYF. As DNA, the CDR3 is TGCAGCGCTGACCACGGAGCAGGGGGCATTGAGACCCAGTACTTC.

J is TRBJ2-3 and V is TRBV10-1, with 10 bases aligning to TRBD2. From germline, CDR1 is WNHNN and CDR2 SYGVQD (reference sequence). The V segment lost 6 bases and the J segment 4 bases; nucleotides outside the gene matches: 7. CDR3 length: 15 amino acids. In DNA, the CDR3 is TGCGCCAGCAGAATAGAGCGGGGGGGCTCAGATACGCAGTATTTT. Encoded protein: CASRIERGGSDTQYF.

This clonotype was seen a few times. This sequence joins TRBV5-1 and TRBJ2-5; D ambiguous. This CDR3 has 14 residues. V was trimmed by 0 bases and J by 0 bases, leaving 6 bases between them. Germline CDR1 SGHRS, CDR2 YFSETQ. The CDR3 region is CASSLEGHQETQYF. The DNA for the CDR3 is TGCGCCAGCAGCTTGGAGGGTCACCAAGAGACCCAGTACTTC.

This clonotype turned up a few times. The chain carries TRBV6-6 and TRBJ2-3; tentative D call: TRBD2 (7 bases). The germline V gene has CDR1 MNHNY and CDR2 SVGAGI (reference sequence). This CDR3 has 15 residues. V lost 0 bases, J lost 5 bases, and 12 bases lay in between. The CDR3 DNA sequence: TGTGCCAGCAGTTACTCGACTAGCAGGGGAGATACGCAGTATTTT. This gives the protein CASSYSTSRGDTQYF.

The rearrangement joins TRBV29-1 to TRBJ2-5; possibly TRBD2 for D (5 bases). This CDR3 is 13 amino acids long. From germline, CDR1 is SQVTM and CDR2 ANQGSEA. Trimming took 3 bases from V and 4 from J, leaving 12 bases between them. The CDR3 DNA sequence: TGCAGCGTTGACGAAGTTGGAGGAGAGACCCAGTACTTC. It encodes CSVDEVGGETQYF.

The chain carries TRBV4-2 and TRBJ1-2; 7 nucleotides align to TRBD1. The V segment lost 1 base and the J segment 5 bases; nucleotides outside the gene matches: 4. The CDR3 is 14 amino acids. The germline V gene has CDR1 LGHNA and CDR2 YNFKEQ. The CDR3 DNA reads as TGTGCCAGCAGCCAAGGTGACAGGGAGTATGGCTACACCTTC. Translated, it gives CASSQGDREYGYTF.

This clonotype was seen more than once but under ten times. The CDR3 region is CASSQDKSSGGDTQYF. CDR3 coding DNA: TGCGCCAGCAGCCAAGATAAGTCCAGCGGGGGTGATACGCAGTATTTT. The chain employs TRBV4-1 and TRBJ2-3, with 8 bases that match TRBD2. Per the germline V gene, CDR1 is MGHRA and CDR2 is YSYEKL. The CDR3 consists of 16 residues. Unmatched junction bases numbered 8, after V lost 0 bases and J lost 6 bases.

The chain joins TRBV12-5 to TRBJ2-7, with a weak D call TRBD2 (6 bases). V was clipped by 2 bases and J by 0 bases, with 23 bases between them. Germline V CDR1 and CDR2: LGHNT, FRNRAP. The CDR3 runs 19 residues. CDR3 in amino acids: CASGLFRGAKVFSSYEQYF. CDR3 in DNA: TGTGCTAGTGGTTTGTTTCGCGGGGCAAAGGTGTTCTCCTCCTACGAGCAGTACTTC.

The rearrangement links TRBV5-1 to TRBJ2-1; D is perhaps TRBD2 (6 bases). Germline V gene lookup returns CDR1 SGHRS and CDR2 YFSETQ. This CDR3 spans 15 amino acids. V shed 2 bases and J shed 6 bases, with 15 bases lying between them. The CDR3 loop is CASSLTSSPSNEQFF. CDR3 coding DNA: TGCGCCAGCAGCTTAACTAGCTCCCCGTCCAATGAGCAGTTCTTC.

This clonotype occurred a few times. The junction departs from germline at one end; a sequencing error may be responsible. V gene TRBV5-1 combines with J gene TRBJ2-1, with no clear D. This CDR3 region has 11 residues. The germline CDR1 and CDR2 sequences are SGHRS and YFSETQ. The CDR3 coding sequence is TGTGCCAGCAGTTTGGGTCAGGAGCAGTTCTTC. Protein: CASSLGQEQFF.

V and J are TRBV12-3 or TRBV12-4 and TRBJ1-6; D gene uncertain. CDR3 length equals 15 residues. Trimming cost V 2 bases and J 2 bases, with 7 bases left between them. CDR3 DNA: TGTGCCAGCAGTTTACTTCAACCCTATAATTCACCCCTCCACTTT. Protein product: CASSLLQPYNSPLHF.

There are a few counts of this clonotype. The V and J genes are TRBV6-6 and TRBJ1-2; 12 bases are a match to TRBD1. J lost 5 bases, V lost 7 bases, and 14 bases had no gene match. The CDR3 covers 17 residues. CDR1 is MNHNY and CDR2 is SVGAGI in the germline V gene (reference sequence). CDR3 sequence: CASTGGGTGGLRYGYTF. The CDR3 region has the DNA TGTGCCAGCACCGGAGGGGGGACAGGGGGCTTACGTTATGGCTACACCTTC.

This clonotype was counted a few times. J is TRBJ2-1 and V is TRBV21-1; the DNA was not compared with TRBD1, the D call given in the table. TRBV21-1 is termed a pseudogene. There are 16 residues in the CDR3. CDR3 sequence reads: CASSAHQGHPYNEQFF. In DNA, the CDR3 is TGTGCCAGCAGCGCCCACCAGGGACATCCCTACAATGAGCAGTTCTTC.

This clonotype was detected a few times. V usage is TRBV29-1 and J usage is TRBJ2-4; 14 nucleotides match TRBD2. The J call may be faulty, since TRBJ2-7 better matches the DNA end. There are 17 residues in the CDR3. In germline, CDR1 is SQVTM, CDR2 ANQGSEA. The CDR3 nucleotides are TGCAGCGTTGTTGGGACTAGCGGGAGTCCCAGTGGGTACGAGCAGTACTTC. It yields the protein CSVVGTSGSPSGYEQYF.